The 28 T cell receptor beta chains given below trace back to one sample, sequenced in a study of beta chain features in type 1 diabetes. Reverse transcribing all isolated RNA meant expressed TCRB transcripts were sequenced. Repertoires were generated with immunoSEQ multiplex PCR, while TCRdb's copy carries only in-frame clones and drops some. The sample carries approximately 160,000 clones, 9% to 10% recorded once. The sample consisted of central memory CD4+ T cells from blood. Source of these receptors: a woman aged 18-29 years in good health.

This clone was seen repeatedly, ten times or more. V gene TRBV5-1 combines with J gene TRBJ2-3; 10 bases agree with TRBD1. Looked up from germline, CDR1 is SGHRS and CDR2 is YFSETQ. V gave up 1 base and J gave up 2 bases; unmatched junction bases: 4. This CDR3 region has 16 residues. The CDR3 here is CASSLMGTGVTDTQYF. CDR3 DNA: TGCGCCAGCAGCTTGATGGGGACAGGGGTCACAGATACGCAGTATTTT.

In this sample, this clone turned up a few times. The J gene is TRBJ2-7, the V gene TRBV19; D is perhaps TRBD1 (5 bases). This CDR3 contains 14 residues. The V gene lost 4 bases and the J gene lost 2 bases, with 12 bases spanning the gap. Germline assignment: CDR1 LNHDA and CDR2 SQIVND (reference sequence). The CDR3 region has the DNA TGTGCCAGTAGTAGACAGTTAGGCACCTACGAGCAGTACTTC. Translated, it gives CASSRQLGTYEQYF.

This clone was found a few times. CDR3 sequence (DNA): TGTGCCAGCAGCTTAGGTAGAGCCACCTACGAGCAGTACTTC. Protein product: CASSLGRATYEQYF. V and J are TRBV11-2 and TRBJ2-7, with D unclear. From germline, CDR1 is SGHAT and CDR2 FQNNGV. This CDR3 is 14 amino acids long. The V and J ends lost 1 base and 2 bases respectively, with 9 bases between them.

This clone has just a few counts. The chain joins TRBV19 to TRBJ2-1, with TRBD2 identical over 9 bases. With V trimmed by 6 bases and J by 3 bases, 9 bases remained unmatched. CDR3 length: 16 amino acids. From germline, CDR1 is LNHDA and CDR2 SQIVND (reference sequence). Here the CDR3 reads CASSTGLADLYNEQFF. In DNA, the CDR3 is TGTGCCAGTAGCACGGGACTAGCAGACCTCTACAATGAGCAGTTCTTC.

This chain connects TRBV11-1 to TRBJ2-5; TRBD1 might be the D (6 bases). Per germline, CDR1 SGHAT and CDR2 FQDESV (reference sequence). Trimming pared 8 bases from V and 2 bases from J, leaving 15 bases between. The CDR3 contains 14 residues. CDR3 DNA sequence: TGTGCCAGCTCTTACTTCGGACAGCAAGAGACCCAGTACTTC. Protein product: CASSYFGQQETQYF. Full variable domain (remainder filled in from reference TRBV11-1 and TRBJ2-5): EAEVAQSPRYKITEKSQAVAFWCDPISGHATLYWYRQILGQGPELLVQFQDESVVDDSQLPKDRFSAERLKGVDSTLKIQPAELGDSAMYLCASSYFGQQETQYFGPGTRLLVL.

This rearrangement joins TRBV4-3 to TRBJ2-3; maybe TRBD2 (5 bases). The germline gives CDR1 LGHNA, CDR2 YSLEER. The CDR3 loop spans 14 amino acids. The germline V and J ends were trimmed by 1 base and 1 base, with 6 bases remaining between them. Here the CDR3 DNA reads TGCGCCAGCAGCCAAGCGAGGGGCACAGATACGCAGTATTTT. Its translation is CASSQARGTDTQYF.

This chain connects TRBV18 to TRBJ2-3, with 8 nucleotides matching TRBD2. From germline, CDR1 is KGHSH and CDR2 LQKENI. The V segment lost 6 bases and the J segment 2 bases; nucleotides outside the gene matches: 7. The CDR3 sequence is 15 residues long. The CDR3 bases are TGTGCCAGCTCTCCTTCGCGGGGGGACACAGATACGCAGTATTTT. This codes for CASSPSRGDTDTQYF.

About this clone: At one end, the junction sequence differs from germline, possibly due to a read error. The gene calls are TRBV7-7 and TRBJ2-5; perhaps TRBD2 as D (6 bases). Looked up from germline, CDR1 is SSHAT and CDR2 is FNYEAQ (reference sequence). This CDR3 is 14 amino acids long. The CDR3 reads CASSLNRGQETQYF. The CDR3 region has the DNA TGTGCTAGCAGTTTGAATCGGGGGCAAGAGACCCAGTACTTC.

J is TRBJ1-1 and V is TRBV30, with D unresolved. Germline V gene sequence: CDR1 GTSNPN, CDR2 SVGIG (reference sequence). Trimming removed 2 bases at V and 6 bases at J, with 16 bases between. The CDR3 has 14 residues. The CDR3 here is CAWSIWPNRAEAFF. Written as DNA, the CDR3 is TGTGCCTGGAGTATTTGGCCCAACCGGGCTGAAGCTTTCTTT.

This chain connects TRBV27 to TRBJ2-3; possible D gene TRBD1, 5 bases. In germline, CDR1 is MNHEY, CDR2 SMNVEV (reference sequence). With 6 bases removed from V and 2 bases from J, the gap between germline ends came to 12 bases. The CDR3 has 14 amino acids. The CDR3 DNA is TGTGCCAGCAGAACACCTGGGGCCACAGATACGCAGTATTTT. It translates to CASRTPGATDTQYF.

Ten or more counts support this clone. J is TRBJ2-1 and V is TRBV7-9, with 7 bases identical to TRBD1. Germline CDR1 reads SEHNR; CDR2 reads FQNEAQ (reference sequence). Trimming cost V 6 bases and J 2 bases; bases outside gene matches: 7. The CDR3 has 15 amino acids. Here the CDR3 reads CASSRQGSTYNEQFF. CDR3 DNA: TGTGCCAGCAGTCGACAGGGTTCTACCTACAATGAGCAGTTCTTC.

There are a few counts of this clone. The V call is TRBV7-6, the J call TRBJ1-1; 9 nucleotides agree with TRBD1. Trimming took 5 bases from V and 3 from J; bases not matched to a gene: 1. The CDR3 runs to 13 residues. Germline loops: CDR1 SGHVS, CDR2 FNYEAQ. This CDR3 reads CASSRQGDTEAFF. CDR3 nucleotide sequence: TGTGCCAGCAGCCGACAGGGGGACACTGAAGCTTTCTTT.

V usage is TRBV7-9 and J usage is TRBJ1-5; 7 positions agree with TRBD1. Germline-derived CDR1 and CDR2 are SEHNR and FQNEAQ (reference sequence). CDR3 length: 14 residues. V gave up 4 bases and J gave up 2 bases; unmatched junction bases: 2. CDR3 DNA: TGTGCCAGCAGCTCGACAGGGCGCAATCAGCCCCAGCATTTT. It encodes CASSSTGRNQPQHF.

The rearrangement uses TRBV9 and TRBJ2-2, with a tentative D call TRBD2 (5 bases). V lost 4 bases to trimming and J lost 5 bases, with 9 bases between them. Germline values: CDR1 SGDLS, CDR2 YYNGEE. The CDR3 totals 13 residues. CDR3 protein: CASSPSGTGELFF. The CDR3 coding sequence is TGTGCCAGCAGCCCCTCGGGGACCGGGGAGCTGTTTTTT.

There are a few counts of this clone. V gene TRBV9 combines with J gene TRBJ2-1; 11 bases fit TRBD2. Losses at the gene ends were 2 bases for V and 8 bases for J; bases not matched to a gene: 9. This CDR3 comprises 16 residues. Germline V gives CDR1 SGDLS, CDR2 YYNGEE. CDR3 region: CASSVPGSSGRHEQFF. CDR3 nucleotides: TGTGCCAGCAGCGTCCCTGGGTCTAGCGGGAGGCATGAGCAGTTCTTC.

In DNA form, the CDR3 reads TGTGCCAGCAACCTGAACAGGGAAGACATTCAGTACTTC. Protein sequence: CASNLNREDIQYF. The chain has TRBV5-6 and TRBJ2-4; tentative D call: TRBD1 (6 bases). Germline CDR1 SGHDT, CDR2 YYEEEE. The CDR3 spans 13 residues. V lost 6 bases and J 8 bases, leaving 15 bases between the germline ends.

The V gene is TRBV7-9, the J gene TRBJ1-1; D is ambiguous. Germline V gene data show CDR1 as SEHNR and CDR2 as FQNEAQ (reference sequence). This CDR3 comprises 14 residues. The V end lost 5 bases, the J end lost 6 bases, and 16 bases lay between the germline ends. The CDR3 nucleotides are TGTGCCAGCAGCCGCGAGGGCGGGATCGCTGAAGCTTTCTTT. Its translation: CASSREGGIAEAFF.

This clone came up a few times. The chain employs TRBV9 and TRBJ2-7; TRBD2 matches 12 bases. V shed 4 bases, J shed 6 bases, and the junction held 8 bases outside the gene matches. This CDR3 has 15 residues. CDR1 is SGDLS and CDR2 is YYNGEE in the germline V gene. The CDR3 loop is CASSPRLAGVGEQYF. The CDR3 nucleotides read TGTGCCAGCAGCCCCCGACTAGCGGGAGTTGGCGAGCAGTACTTC.

In its sample, this clone was seen a few times. The chain recombines TRBV5-1 with TRBJ1-2; weak D call: TRBD1 (6 bases). CDR3 size: 14 residues. Trimming left V 4 bases short and J 2 bases short, with 12 bases between. The germline V gene has CDR1 SGHRS and CDR2 YFSETQ. CDR3 bases: TGCGCCAGCAGCCCAGGGGCGCAGAACTATGGCTACACCTTC. Encoded protein: CASSPGAQNYGYTF.

In its sample, this clone was seen a few times. The rearrangement uses TRBV4-1 and TRBJ1-2; 7 bases match TRBD1. V dropped 1 base and J dropped 4; count of bases not matched to a gene: 6. This CDR3 has 15 residues. Germline V CDR1 and CDR2: MGHRA, YSYEKL. CDR3 DNA: TGCGCCAGCAGCCAAGGACAGGGACCGATCTATGGCTACACCTTC. Encoded protein: CASSQGQGPIYGYTF.

This chain connects TRBV7-2 to TRBJ1-5, with 8 bases that match TRBD1. Looked up from germline, CDR1 is SGHTA and CDR2 is FQGNSA. Germline trimming cut 5 bases from V and 2 bases from J; bases unmatched to any gene: 14. The length of the CDR3 is 18 residues. CDR3: CASSRGRGQGAGNQPQHF. In DNA, the CDR3 is TGTGCCAGCAGCCGCGGCCGGGGTCAGGGGGCAGGCAATCAGCCCCAGCATTTT.

V and J are TRBV15 and TRBJ2-2, with 7 bases that match TRBD1. The CDR3 loop spans 16 amino acids. CDR1 is LNHNV, CDR2 YYDKDF, per germline (reference sequence). The trim removed 0 bases at V and 7 bases at J, leaving 8 bases unmatched. Written as DNA, the CDR3 is TGTGCCACCAGCAGAGATCGGAGACAGGGTGGCGGGGAGCTGTTTTTT. Amino acid sequence: CATSRDRRQGGGELFF. Full variable domain (remainder filled in from reference TRBV15 and TRBJ2-2): DAMVIQNPRYQVTQFGKPVTLSCSQTLNHNVMYWYQQKSSQAPKLLFHYYDKDFNNEADTPDNFQSRRPNTSFCFLDIRSPGLGDTAMYLCATSRDRRQGGGELFFGEGSRLTVL.

This clone was seen only a few times. The J gene is TRBJ2-7, the V gene TRBV6-5; 9 nucleotides line up with TRBD2. Per germline, CDR1 MNHEY and CDR2 SVGAGI. The CDR3 contains 14 residues. Trimming removed 5 bases from V and 2 bases from J; junction bases left unmatched: 4. CDR3 sequence reads: CASSEGGRAYEQYF. CDR3 nucleotides: TGTGCCAGCAGTGAAGGCGGGAGGGCCTACGAGCAGTACTTC.

This clone was detected a few times. The V call is TRBV15, the J call TRBJ2-5; 10 positions agree with TRBD1. The J segment lost 3 bases and the V segment lost 0 bases, leaving 7 bases of the junction unmatched. Germline CDR1 and CDR2: LNHNV and YYDKDF (reference sequence). This CDR3 comprises 17 residues. CDR3 amino acids: CATSRDDRGRIEETQYF. DNA of the CDR3: TGTGCCACCAGCAGAGATGACAGGGGGCGAATCGAAGAGACCCAGTACTTC. Filled out from reference TRBV15 and TRBJ2-5, the complete variable domain reads DAMVIQNPRYQVTQFGKPVTLSCSQTLNHNVMYWYQQKSSQAPKLLFHYYDKDFNNEADTPDNFQSRRPNTSFCFLDIRSPGLGDTAMYLCATSRDDRGRIEETQYFGPGTRLLVL.

This clone came up a few times. The chain joins TRBV30 to TRBJ2-3, with 8 nucleotides matching TRBD1. V was clipped by 0 bases and J by 2 bases; unmatched bases: 10. The CDR3 is 17 amino acids. Germline V lookup: CDR1 GTSNPN, CDR2 SVGIG (reference sequence). CDR3 amino acids: CAWSVPLGTGLTDTQYF. The CDR3 coding sequence is TGTGCCTGGAGTGTACCTCTCGGGACAGGACTCACAGATACGCAGTATTTT.

V usage is TRBV28 and J usage is TRBJ2-1, with 13 bases aligning to TRBD2. The junction had 2 bases not matched to a gene; V was cut back by 3 bases and J by 3 bases. CDR3 size: 16 residues. Germline CDR1 reads MDHEN; CDR2 reads SYDVKM. The CDR3 DNA is TGTGCCAGCAGTTTCGGGACTAGCGGGAACTACAATGAGCAGTTCTTC. This gives the protein CASSFGTSGNYNEQFF.

The chain combines TRBV4-3 with TRBJ2-7, with 11 bases identical to TRBD2. J was trimmed by 0 bases and V by 3 bases; bases with no gene match: 4. Looked up from germline, CDR1 is LGHNA and CDR2 is YSLEER. The CDR3 loop spans 16 amino acids. CDR3: CASSHVAGGSSYEQYF. The CDR3, as DNA: TGCGCCAGCAGCCACGTAGCGGGGGGGTCCTCCTACGAGCAGTACTTC.

V and J are TRBV6-5 and TRBJ2-7; no clear D gene. The germline V gene has CDR1 MNHEY and CDR2 SVGAGI. The ends were cut back, 2 bases at V and 2 bases at J, with 13 bases in the middle. The CDR3 has 15 residues. The CDR3 loop is CASSYDSRGTYEQYF. The DNA for the CDR3 is TGTGCCAGCAGTTACGATTCCCGAGGTACCTACGAGCAGTACTTC.